Sequencing of this T cell receptor (beta chain) was carried out in a study of shared clonotypes between healthy human individuals. Study-wide findings and caveats: Donor scarcity curtailed the genetic and exposure-history diversity represented herein.

Original analysis: ImmunoSEQ yielded junction-only sequences lacking quality scores, so filtering differed. Libraries were prepared by immunoSEQ multiplex PCR; TCRdb keeps only in-frame clonotypes and omits some of them. Clone size and the V and J calls come from that table; the DNA yielded D and trimming. The profile shows 190,000 or so clones, 65% to 70% of them singletons. The CDR3 runs to 14 residues. From germline, CDR1 is SGDLS and CDR2 YYNGEE. J lost 5 bases, V lost 6 bases, and 4 bases had no gene match. Note on this clone: What it binds is not known.

This sequence originates from a man aged 25 to 40 in good health. This chain joins TRBV9 and TRBJ2-1, with 11 bases identical to TRBD2. The sample was memory CD4+ T cells sorted from blood. The subset: CD45RA-negative fraction. The CDR3 nucleotides read TGTGCCAGCACCAAGACTAGCGGGAACAATGAGCAGTTCTTC. Its protein is CASTKTSGNNEQFF.